This TCR beta chain was recovered during a study of cytomegalovirus exposure and HLA in healthy donors. Study observations and caveats: The study recorded more than 150 TCR beta chains that were cytomegalovirus-associated. Under in vitro conditions, a few CMV-associated chains were confirmed as specific for CMV antigens.

As concerns this clone: Its target is not known.

TCRdb's copy holds only in-frame clones and misses some; the assay was immunoSEQ multiplex PCR. Of 200,000 or so clones detected, about nine tenths appear once; the ten largest clones hold approximately 1%. The germline CDR1 and CDR2 sequences are LNHDA and SQIVND (reference sequence). The CDR3 is 15 amino acids. V lost 8 bases, J lost 8 bases, and 12 bases stayed unmatched. V is TRBV19 and J is TRBJ1-4, with 9 nucleotides matching TRBD1. Sample: PBMCs. This receptor was obtained from a woman between 18 and 29 years old in good health and CMV-seronegative. The CDR3 sequence: CASGKRTGEGEKLFF. CDR3 in DNA: TGTGCCAGTGGGAAAAGGACAGGGGAAGGGGAAAAACTGTTTTTT.